Below, 11 T cell receptor beta chains from the same sample are listed, as sequenced in a study of blood T cell repertoires in COVID-19. The protocol was immunoSEQ multiplex PCR, while the TCRdb copy is restricted to in-frame clones and leaves out a portion. The sample includes 270,000 or so clones, around 82% of them seen just once. The sequenced sample was peripheral blood. The source of these receptors is a woman in her forties or fifties who had recovered from COVID-19.

V is TRBV7-2 and J is TRBJ1-2; D is perhaps TRBD1 (5 bases). CDR1 is SGHTA and CDR2 is FQGNSA in the germline V gene. V was clipped by 3 bases and J by 0 bases, with 8 bases between them. The CDR3 is 14 amino acids. The CDR3 DNA follows: TGTGCCAGCAGCTTGGGACTCTCTAACTATGGCTACACCTTC. As protein: CASSLGLSNYGYTF.

This clone has ten or more counts. CDR3 sequence (DNA): TGTGCCAGCAGCACCGGACAGGGCGAGCAGTACTTC. It specifies CASSTGQGEQYF. The chain uses TRBV9 and TRBJ2-7; 8 bases agree with TRBD1. In germline, CDR1 is SGDLS, CDR2 YYNGEE. This CDR3 contains 12 residues. With V trimmed by 4 bases and J by 6 bases, 3 bases remained unmatched.

J is TRBJ1-2 and V is TRBV29-1, with D perhaps matching TRBD1 (5 bases). The CDR3 totals 16 residues. Between the trimmed V and J ends, which lost 7 bases and 8 bases, there was a span of 29 bases. Germline V CDR1 and CDR2: SQVTM, ANQGSEA. The CDR3 is CSARKGSGGPGEGYTF. DNA of the CDR3: TGCAGCGCCCGAAAGGGGTCTGGAGGGCCGGGGGAAGGCTACACCTTC.

This clone was seen once. V usage is TRBV3-1 (or the pseudogene TRBV3-2) and J usage is TRBJ2-7; D possibly corresponds to TRBD1 (5 bases). This CDR3 is built from 17 residues. V was cut by 0 bases and J by 0 bases, with 15 bases left in between. Germline CDR1 is LGHDT and CDR2 is YNNKEL (reference sequence). The CDR3, as DNA: TGTGCCAGCAGCCAAGATCTATCCCCAGGGTACTCCTACGAGCAGTACTTC. This codes for CASSQDLSPGYSYEQYF.

This clone has more than one count but fewer than ten. The rearrangement joins TRBV4-3 to TRBJ1-2, with TRBD1 identical over 10 bases. Germline assignment: CDR1 LGHNA and CDR2 YSLEER. This CDR3 spans 14 amino acids. V was clipped by 6 bases and J by 4 bases; unmatched bases: 5. The CDR3 region has the DNA TGCGCCAGCAGGCCGACAGGGGGCAGCTATGGCTACACCTTC. As protein: CASRPTGGSYGYTF.

The chain uses TRBV28 and TRBJ1-2, with 8 bases identical to TRBD1. The germline V gene encodes CDR1 MDHEN and CDR2 SYDVKM. Trimming took 5 bases from V and 1 from J; bases not matched to a gene: 9. This CDR3 contains 16 residues. Here the CDR3 DNA reads TGTGCCAGCAGTCCGACCCGGACAGGGTTTAACTATGGCTACACCTTC. Translating it yields CASSPTRTGFNYGYTF.

The V and J genes are TRBV28 and TRBJ2-7, with 10 positions matching TRBD2. The CDR3 extends over 13 amino acids. Germline trimming cut 9 bases from V and 1 base from J; bases unmatched to any gene: 3. Germline V CDR1 and CDR2: MDHEN, SYDVKM. This CDR3 is CARTGLASYEQYF. The CDR3 DNA reads as TGTGCCAGGACGGGACTAGCGTCCTACGAGCAGTACTTC. Full variable domain (remainder filled in from reference TRBV28 and TRBJ2-7): DVKVTQSSRYLVKRTGEKVFLECVQDMDHENMFWYRQDPGLGLRLIYFSYDVKMKEKGDIPEGYSVSREKKERFSLILESASTNQTSMYLCARTGLASYEQYFGPGTRLTVT.

J is TRBJ2-7 and V is TRBV18, with D possibly matching TRBD1 (5 bases). Germline V gene data show CDR1 as KGHSH and CDR2 as LQKENI. V lost 6 bases and J 3 bases, leaving 12 bases between the germline ends. This CDR3 contains 13 residues. CDR3 sequence: CASSQGADYEQYF. The CDR3 nucleotides are TGTGCCAGCTCGCAAGGGGCAGACTACGAGCAGTACTTC.

The chain carries TRBV3-1 (or the pseudogene TRBV3-2) and TRBJ1-2; D possibly corresponds to TRBD1 (5 bases). Germline loops: CDR1 LGHDT, CDR2 YNNKEL (reference sequence). The ends were cut back, 4 bases at V and 0 bases at J, with 12 bases in the middle. The CDR3 has 15 residues. CDR3 bases: TGTGCCAGCAGCCTTTGGGGCGGAGCTAACTATGGCTACACCTTC. Amino acids: CASSLWGGANYGYTF.

The rearrangement links TRBV29-1 to TRBJ1-5; the D gene is possibly TRBD1 (5 bases). CDR1 and CDR2 from the germline V gene are SQVTM and ANQGSEA. Trimming took off 6 bases at V and 0 bases at J, with 9 bases between the two ends. The CDR3 has 13 residues. The CDR3: CSVRGTSNQPQHF. The CDR3 DNA reads TGCAGCGTCCGGGGGACTAGCAATCAGCCCCAGCATTTT.

The rearrangement links TRBV6-2 or TRBV6-3 to TRBJ2-1; D is undetermined. Trimming cost V 1 base and J 15 bases, with 19 bases left between them. The CDR3 is 14 amino acids. Germline CDR1 MNHEY, CDR2 SVGEGT. The DNA for the CDR3 is TGTGCCAGCAGTTACTTGGGCCTTTCGATCAGTCGGTTCTTC. Translated, it gives CASSYLGLSISRFF.